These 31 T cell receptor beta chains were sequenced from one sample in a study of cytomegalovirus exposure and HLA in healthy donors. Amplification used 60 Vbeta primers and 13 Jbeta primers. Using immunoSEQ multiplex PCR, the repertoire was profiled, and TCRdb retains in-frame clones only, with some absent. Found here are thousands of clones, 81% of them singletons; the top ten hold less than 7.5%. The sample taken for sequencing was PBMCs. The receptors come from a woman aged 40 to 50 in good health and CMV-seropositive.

CDR3 region: CASSWPGTGSHQPQHF. The CDR3 DNA is TGTGCCAGCAGCTGGCCCGGGACAGGGTCCCATCAGCCCCAGCATTTT. The rearrangement links TRBV5-6 to TRBJ1-5, with TRBD1 matching over 9 bases. Per germline, CDR1 SGHDT and CDR2 YYEEEE. This CDR3 contains 16 residues. Germline trimming cut 3 bases from V and 5 bases from J; bases unmatched to any gene: 9.

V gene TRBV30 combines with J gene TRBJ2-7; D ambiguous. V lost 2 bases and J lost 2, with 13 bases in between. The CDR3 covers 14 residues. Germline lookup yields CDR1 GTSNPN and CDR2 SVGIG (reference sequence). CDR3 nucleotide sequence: TGTGCCTGGAGTCAGGCAGACGTTGCCTACGAGCAGTACTTC. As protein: CAWSQADVAYEQYF.

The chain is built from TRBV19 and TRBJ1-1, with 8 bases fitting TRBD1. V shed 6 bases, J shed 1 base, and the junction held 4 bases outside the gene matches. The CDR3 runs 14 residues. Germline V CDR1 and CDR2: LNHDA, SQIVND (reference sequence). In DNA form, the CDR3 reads TGTGCCAGTAGACGGACAGGGCCGAACACTGAAGCTTTCTTT. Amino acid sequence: CASRRTGPNTEAFF.

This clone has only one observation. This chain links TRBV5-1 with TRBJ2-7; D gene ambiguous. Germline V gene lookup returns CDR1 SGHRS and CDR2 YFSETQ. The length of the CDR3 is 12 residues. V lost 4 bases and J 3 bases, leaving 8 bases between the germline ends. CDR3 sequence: CASSGSFYEQYF. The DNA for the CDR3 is TGCGCCAGCAGCGGCTCCTTCTACGAGCAGTACTTC.

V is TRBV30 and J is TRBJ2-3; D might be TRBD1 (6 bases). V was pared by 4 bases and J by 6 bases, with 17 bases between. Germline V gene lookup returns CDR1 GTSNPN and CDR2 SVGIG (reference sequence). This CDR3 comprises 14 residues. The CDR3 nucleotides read TGTGCCTGGAACCTCGGGGCAGGGGACGATACGCAGTATTTT. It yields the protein CAWNLGAGDDTQYF.

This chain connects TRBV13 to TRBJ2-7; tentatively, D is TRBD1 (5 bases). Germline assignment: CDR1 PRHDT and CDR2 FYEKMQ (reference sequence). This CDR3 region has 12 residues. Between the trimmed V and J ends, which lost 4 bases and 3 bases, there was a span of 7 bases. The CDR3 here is CASSSQGYEQYF. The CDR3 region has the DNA TGTGCCAGCAGCTCTCAGGGCTACGAGCAGTACTTC. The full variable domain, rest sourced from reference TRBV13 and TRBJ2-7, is AAGVIQSPRHLIKEKRETATLKCYPIPRHDTVYWYQQGPGQDPQFLISFYEKMQSDKGSIPDRFSAQQFSDYHSELNMSSLELGDSALYFCASSSQGYEQYFGPGTRLTVT.

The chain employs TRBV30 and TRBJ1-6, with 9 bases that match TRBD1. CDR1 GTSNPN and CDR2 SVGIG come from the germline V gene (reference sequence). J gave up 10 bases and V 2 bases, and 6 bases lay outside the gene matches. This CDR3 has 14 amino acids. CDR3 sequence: CAWSSGTGGSPLHF. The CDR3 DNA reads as TGTGCCTGGAGTAGCGGTACAGGGGGCTCACCCCTCCACTTT.

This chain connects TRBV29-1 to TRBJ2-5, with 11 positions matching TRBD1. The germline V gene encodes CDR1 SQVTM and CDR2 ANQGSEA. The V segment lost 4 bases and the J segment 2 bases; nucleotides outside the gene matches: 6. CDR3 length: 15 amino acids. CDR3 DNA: TGCAGCGTTGCGGGGACAGGGGGGGGACAAGAGACCCAGTACTTC. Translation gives CSVAGTGGGQETQYF.

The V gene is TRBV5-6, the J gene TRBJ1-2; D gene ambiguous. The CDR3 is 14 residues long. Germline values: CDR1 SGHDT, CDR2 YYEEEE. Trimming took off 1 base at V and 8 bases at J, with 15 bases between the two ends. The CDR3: CASSLPQRTGGYTF. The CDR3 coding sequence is TGTGCCAGCAGCTTGCCCCAGAGGACGGGGGGCTACACCTTC.

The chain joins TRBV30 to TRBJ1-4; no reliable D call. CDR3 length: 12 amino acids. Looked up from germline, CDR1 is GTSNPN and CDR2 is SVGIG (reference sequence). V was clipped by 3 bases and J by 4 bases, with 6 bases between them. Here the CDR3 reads CAWRTYNEKLFF. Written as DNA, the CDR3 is TGTGCCTGGAGGACTTATAATGAAAAACTGTTTTTT.

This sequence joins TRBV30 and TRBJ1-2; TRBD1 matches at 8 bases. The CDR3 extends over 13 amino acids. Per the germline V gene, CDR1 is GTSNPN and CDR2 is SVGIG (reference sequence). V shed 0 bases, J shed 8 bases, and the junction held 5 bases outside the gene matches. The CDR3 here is CAWSVAGGKGYTF. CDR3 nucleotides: TGTGCCTGGAGTGTAGCAGGGGGCAAAGGCTACACCTTC.

The CDR3 DNA reads as TGTGCCACCAGCAGATCAGCGGGAGTGTACAATGAGCAGTTCTTC. Translation: CATSRSAGVYNEQFF. The chain combines TRBV15 with TRBJ2-1; TRBD2 agrees at 8 bases. The trim removed 2 bases at V and 4 bases at J, leaving 4 bases unmatched. There are 15 residues in the CDR3. CDR1 is LNHNV and CDR2 is YYDKDF in the germline V gene (reference sequence).

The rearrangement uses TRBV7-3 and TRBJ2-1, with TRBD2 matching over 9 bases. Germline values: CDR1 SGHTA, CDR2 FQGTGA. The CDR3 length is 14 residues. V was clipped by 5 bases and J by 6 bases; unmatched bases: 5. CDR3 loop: CASSLSGSTNEQFF. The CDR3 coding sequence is TGTGCCAGCAGCCTTAGCGGGAGTACCAATGAGCAGTTCTTC.

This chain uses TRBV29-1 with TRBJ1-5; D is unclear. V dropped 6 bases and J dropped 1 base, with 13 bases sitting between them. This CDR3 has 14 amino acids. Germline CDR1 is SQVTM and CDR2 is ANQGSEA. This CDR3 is CSVGPAGSNQPQHF. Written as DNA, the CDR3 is TGCAGCGTGGGCCCTGCAGGCAGCAATCAGCCCCAGCATTTT. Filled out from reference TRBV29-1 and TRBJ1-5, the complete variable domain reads SAVISQKPSRDICQRGTSLTIQCQVDSQVTMMFWYRQQPGQSLTLIATANQGSEATYESGFVIDKFPISRPNLTFSTLTVSNMSPEDSSIYLCSVGPAGSNQPQHFGDGTRLSIL.

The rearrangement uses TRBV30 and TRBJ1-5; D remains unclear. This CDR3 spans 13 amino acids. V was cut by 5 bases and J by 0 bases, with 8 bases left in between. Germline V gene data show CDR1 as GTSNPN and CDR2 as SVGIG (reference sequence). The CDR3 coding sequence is TGTGCCTGGTCGGGAACTAGCAATCAGCCCCAGCATTTT. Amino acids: CAWSGTSNQPQHF. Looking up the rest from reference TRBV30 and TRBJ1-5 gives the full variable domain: SQTIHQWPATLVQPVGSPLSLECTVEGTSNPNLYWYRQAAGRGLQLLFYSVGIGQISSEVPQNLSASRPQDRQFILSSKKLLLSDSGFYLCAWSGTSNQPQHFGDGTRLSIL.

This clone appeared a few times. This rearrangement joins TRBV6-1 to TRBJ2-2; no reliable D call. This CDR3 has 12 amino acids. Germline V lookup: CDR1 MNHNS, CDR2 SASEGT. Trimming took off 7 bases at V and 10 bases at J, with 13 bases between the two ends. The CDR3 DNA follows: TGTGCCAGCAATAGATCGCGGCAGGAGCTGTTTTTT. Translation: CASNRSRQELFF.

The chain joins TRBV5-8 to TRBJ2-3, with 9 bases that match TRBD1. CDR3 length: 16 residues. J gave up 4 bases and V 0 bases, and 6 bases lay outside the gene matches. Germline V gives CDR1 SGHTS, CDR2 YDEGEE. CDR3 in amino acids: CASSLAGTGLADTQYF. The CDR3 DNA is TGTGCCAGCAGCTTGGCCGGGACAGGGTTGGCAGATACGCAGTATTTT.

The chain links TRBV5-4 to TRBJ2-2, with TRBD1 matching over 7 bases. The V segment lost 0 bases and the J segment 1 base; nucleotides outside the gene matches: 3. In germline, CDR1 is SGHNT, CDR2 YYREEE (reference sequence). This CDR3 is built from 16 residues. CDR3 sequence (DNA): TGTGCCAGCAGCTTGGGTAGGACAGGGAACACCGGGGAGCTGTTTTTT. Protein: CASSLGRTGNTGELFF.

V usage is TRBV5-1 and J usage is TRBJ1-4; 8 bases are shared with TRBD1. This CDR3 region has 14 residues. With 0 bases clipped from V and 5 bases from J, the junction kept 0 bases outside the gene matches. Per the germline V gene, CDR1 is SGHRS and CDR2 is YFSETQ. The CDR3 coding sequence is TGCGCCAGCAGCTTGGGACAGGGGAATGAAAAACTGTTTTTT. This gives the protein CASSLGQGNEKLFF.

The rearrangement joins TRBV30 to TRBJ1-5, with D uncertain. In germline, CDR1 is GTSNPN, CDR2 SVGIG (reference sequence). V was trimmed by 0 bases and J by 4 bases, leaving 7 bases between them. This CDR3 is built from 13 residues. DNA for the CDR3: TGTGCCTGGAGTGTGGGCAGTAATCAGCCCCAGCATTTT. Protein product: CAWSVGSNQPQHF.

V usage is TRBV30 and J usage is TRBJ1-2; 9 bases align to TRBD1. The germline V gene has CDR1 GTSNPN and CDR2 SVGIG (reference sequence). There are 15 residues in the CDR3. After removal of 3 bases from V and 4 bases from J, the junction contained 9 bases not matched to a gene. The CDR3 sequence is CAWSRDREVSYGYTF. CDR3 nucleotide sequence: TGTGCCTGGAGCCGGGACAGGGAGGTGAGCTATGGCTACACCTTC.

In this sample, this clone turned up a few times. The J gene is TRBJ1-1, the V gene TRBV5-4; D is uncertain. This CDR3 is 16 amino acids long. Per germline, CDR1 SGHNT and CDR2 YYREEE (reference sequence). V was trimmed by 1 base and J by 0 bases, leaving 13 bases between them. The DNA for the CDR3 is TGTGCCAGCAGCTTGTTGAGCGGTTTAATGAACACTGAAGCTTTCTTT. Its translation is CASSLLSGLMNTEAFF.

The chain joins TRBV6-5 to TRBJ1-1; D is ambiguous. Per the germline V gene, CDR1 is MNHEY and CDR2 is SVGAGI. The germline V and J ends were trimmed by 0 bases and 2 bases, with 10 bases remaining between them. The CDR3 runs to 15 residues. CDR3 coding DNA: TGTGCCAGCAGTTACTCGGTCAACACAAACACTGAAGCTTTCTTT. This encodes CASSYSVNTNTEAFF.

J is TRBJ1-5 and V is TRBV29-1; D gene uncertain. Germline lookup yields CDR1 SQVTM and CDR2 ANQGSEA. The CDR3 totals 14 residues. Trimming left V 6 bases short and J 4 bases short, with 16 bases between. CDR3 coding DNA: TGCAGCGTCTTATTCCGAGGAGGTAATCAGCCCCAGCATTTT. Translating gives CSVLFRGGNQPQHF.

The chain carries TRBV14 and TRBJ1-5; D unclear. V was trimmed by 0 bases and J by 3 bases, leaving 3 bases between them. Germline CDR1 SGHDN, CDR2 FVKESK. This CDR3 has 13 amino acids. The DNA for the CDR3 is TGTGCCAGCAGCCAAGATCTCAATCAGCCCCAGCATTTT. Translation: CASSQDLNQPQHF. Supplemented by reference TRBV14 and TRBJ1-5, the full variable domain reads EAGVTQFPSHSVIEKGQTVTLRCDPISGHDNLYWYRRVMGKEIKFLLHFVKESKQDESGMPNNRFLAERTGGTYSTLKVQPAELEDSGVYFCASSQDLNQPQHFGDGTRLSIL.

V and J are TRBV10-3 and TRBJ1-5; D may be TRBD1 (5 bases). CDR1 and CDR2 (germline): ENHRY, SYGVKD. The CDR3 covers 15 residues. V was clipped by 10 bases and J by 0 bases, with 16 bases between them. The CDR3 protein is CATAGEGISNQPQHF. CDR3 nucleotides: TGTGCCACCGCTGGGGAGGGGATTAGCAATCAGCCCCAGCATTTT.

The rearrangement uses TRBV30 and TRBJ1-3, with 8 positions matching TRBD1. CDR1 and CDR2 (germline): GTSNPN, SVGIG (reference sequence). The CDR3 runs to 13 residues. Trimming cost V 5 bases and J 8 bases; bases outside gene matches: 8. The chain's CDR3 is CAWGTGRGDTIYF. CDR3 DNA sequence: TGTGCCTGGGGGACAGGTCGGGGAGACACCATATATTTT. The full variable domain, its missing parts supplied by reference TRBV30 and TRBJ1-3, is SQTIHQWPATLVQPVGSPLSLECTVEGTSNPNLYWYRQAAGRGLQLLFYSVGIGQISSEVPQNLSASRPQDRQFILSSKKLLLSDSGFYLCAWGTGRGDTIYFGEGSWLTVV.

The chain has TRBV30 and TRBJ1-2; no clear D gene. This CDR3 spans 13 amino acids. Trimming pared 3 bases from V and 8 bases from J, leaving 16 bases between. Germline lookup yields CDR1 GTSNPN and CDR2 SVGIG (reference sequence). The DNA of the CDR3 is TGTGCCTGGAGCAAGGCCTCAGGTTCCGGCTACACCTTC. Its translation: CAWSKASGSGYTF. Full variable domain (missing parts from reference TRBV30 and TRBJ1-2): SQTIHQWPATLVQPVGSPLSLECTVEGTSNPNLYWYRQAAGRGLQLLFYSVGIGQISSEVPQNLSASRPQDRQFILSSKKLLLSDSGFYLCAWSKASGSGYTFGSGTRLTVV.

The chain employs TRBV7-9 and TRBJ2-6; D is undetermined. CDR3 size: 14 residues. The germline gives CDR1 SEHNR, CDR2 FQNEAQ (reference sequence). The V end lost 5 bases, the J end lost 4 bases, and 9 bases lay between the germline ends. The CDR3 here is CASSERGGANVLTF. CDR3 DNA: TGTGCCAGCAGCGAAAGAGGAGGGGCCAACGTCCTGACTTTC. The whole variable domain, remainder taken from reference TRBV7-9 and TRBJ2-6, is DTGVSQNPRHKITKRGQNVTFRCDPISEHNRLYWYRQTLGQGPEFLTYFQNEAQLEKSRLLSDRFSAERPKGSFSTLEIQRTEQGDSAMYLCASSERGGANVLTFGAGSRLTVL.

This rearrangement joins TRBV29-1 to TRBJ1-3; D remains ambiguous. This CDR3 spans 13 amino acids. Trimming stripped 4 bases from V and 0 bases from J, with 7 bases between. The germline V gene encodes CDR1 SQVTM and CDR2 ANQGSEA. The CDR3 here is CSVVGNSGNTIYF. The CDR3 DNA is TGCAGCGTTGTTGGCAACTCTGGAAACACCATATATTTT.

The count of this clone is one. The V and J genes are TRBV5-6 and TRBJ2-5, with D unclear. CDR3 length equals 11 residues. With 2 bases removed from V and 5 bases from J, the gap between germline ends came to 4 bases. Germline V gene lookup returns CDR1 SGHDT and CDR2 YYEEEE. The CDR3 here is CASSFGETQYF. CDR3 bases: TGTGCCAGCAGCTTCGGGGAGACCCAGTACTTC.